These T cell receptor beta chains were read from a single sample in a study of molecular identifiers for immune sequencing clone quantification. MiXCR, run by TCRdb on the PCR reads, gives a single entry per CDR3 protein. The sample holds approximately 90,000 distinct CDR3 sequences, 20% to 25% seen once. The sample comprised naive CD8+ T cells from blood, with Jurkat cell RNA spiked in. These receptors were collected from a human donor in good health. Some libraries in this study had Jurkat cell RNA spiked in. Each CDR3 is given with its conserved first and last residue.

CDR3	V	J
CASSLWGGGEEQYF	TRBV5-4	TRBJ2-7
CASSENAGELFF	TRBV25-1	TRBJ2-2
CASSLTGHSEKLFF	TRBV12-3/TRBV12-4	TRBJ1-4
CSARALGITNEKLFF	TRBV20-1	TRBJ1-4
CASSFAGYREQYF	TRBV28	TRBJ2-7
CASSFSQAGFEAFF	TRBV5-1	TRBJ1-1
CAWSVLGGADTQYF	TRBV30	TRBJ2-3
CASSLLTGGVSTDTQYF	TRBV27	TRBJ2-3
CASSQETGYQEQFF	TRBV4-1	TRBJ2-1
CATSGPGITDTQYF	TRBV24-1	TRBJ2-3
CASSFTFRTSPDNEQVF	TRBV6-2/TRBV6-3	TRBJ2-1
CASTLGTGGYGYTF	TRBV12-3/TRBV12-4	TRBJ1-2
CASSQVQGLTSTDTQYF	TRBV4-2	TRBJ2-3
CASSQMTGATYEQYF	TRBV23-1	TRBJ2-7
CASSPRQGSDEQFF	TRBV7-6	TRBJ2-1
CASTNPRPMGGEQFF	TRBV6-2/TRBV6-3	TRBJ2-1
CASSWYRDADQPQHF	TRBV7-2	TRBJ1-5
CASRELYDWGSEQYF	TRBV27	TRBJ2-7
CASSWGSEQYF	TRBV6-2/TRBV6-3	TRBJ2-7
CASSQDIAWEQYF	TRBV4-3	TRBJ2-7
CASSYGTGMGYTF	TRBV12-3/TRBV12-4	TRBJ1-2
CASSQVPETEAFF	TRBV4-1	TRBJ1-1
CASSLDPPDAWTSGRAVVTDTQYF	TRBV11-2	TRBJ2-3
CASSDRNEQFF	TRBV9	TRBJ2-1
CAWSVLGGAGEQYF	TRBV30	TRBJ2-7
CASSQGAQGTFLAKNIQYF	TRBV3-1	TRBJ2-4
CASSPPESETQYF	TRBV7-9	TRBJ2-5
CASSLGGTTTDTQYF	TRBV7-2	TRBJ2-3
CASSFGLASHEQYF	TRBV12-3/TRBV12-4	TRBJ2-7
CASSYLAGWDQPQHF	TRBV6-6	TRBJ1-5
CASSLEVGRGRNGYTF	TRBV13	TRBJ1-2
CASSLETGGLGTEAFF	TRBV27	TRBJ1-1
CASSFTRILSVEANVLTF	TRBV12-3/TRBV12-4	TRBJ2-6
CASSPSRGEGYGYTF	TRBV7-9	TRBJ1-2
CAWEVQSGNTIYF	TRBV30	TRBJ1-3
CASSDLDRAYGYTF	TRBV2	TRBJ1-2
CASSIGTRGAWDTQYF	TRBV19	TRBJ2-3
CASSIIGGLASSYNEQFF	TRBV5-5	TRBJ2-1
CASSPRGMSKANYGYTF	TRBV12-3/TRBV12-4	TRBJ1-2
CASSEINTEAFF	TRBV7-9	TRBJ1-1
CASSEYSGANVLTF	TRBV27	TRBJ2-6
CASSSAGVAGPNEQFF	TRBV27	TRBJ2-1